One sample yielded the 9 T cell receptor beta chains listed below, sequenced in a study of blood T cell repertoires in COVID-19 (dated by TCRdb to 2019 to 2021). Library construction relied on the immunoSEQ multiplex PCR assay. In its TCRdb copy, this immuneACCESS table keeps in-frame sequences only and misses some clones. Where compared with another copy, unresolved V genes explain less than half of these, and the others have no known cause. The sample profile shows some 100,000 clones; 80% to 90% of them were found once. About 5.3% of the sample belongs to the ten largest clones. The sample was peripheral blood. The receptors stem from a human donor in a cohort sampled during active COVID-19.

The V and J genes are TRBV5-4 and TRBJ2-3; D not certain. CDR1 SGHNT and CDR2 YYREEE come from the germline V gene (reference sequence). The CDR3 contains 14 residues. V gave up 7 bases and J gave up 0 bases, with 12 bases separating them. Written as DNA, the CDR3 is TGTGCCAGCTCCGTGGGCCCTAGCACAGATACGCAGTATTTT. Its protein is CASSVGPSTDTQYF.

This clone appeared a single time. The chain employs TRBV24-1 and TRBJ2-1; 12 nucleotides match TRBD2. Germline values: CDR1 KGHDR, CDR2 SFDVKD. The CDR3 has 14 amino acids. V was pared by 7 bases and J by 8 bases, with 5 bases of the junction left unmatched. CDR3 residues: CATRATSGSYEQFF. The CDR3 region has the DNA TGTGCCACCAGGGCGACTAGCGGGAGTTATGAGCAGTTCTTC.

V and J are TRBV7-8 and TRBJ2-7; 7 bases agree with TRBD1. CDR3 length: 14 amino acids. Looked up from germline, CDR1 is SGHVS and CDR2 is FQNEAQ. V lost 3 bases, J lost 3 bases, and 5 bases stayed unmatched. CDR3 sequence: CASSFNRGDYEQYF. In DNA form, the CDR3 reads TGTGCCAGCAGCTTCAACAGGGGTGACTACGAGCAGTACTTC.

A single count supports this clone. The V gene is TRBV15, the J gene TRBJ2-5; maybe TRBD1 (6 bases). The germline V and J ends were trimmed by 3 bases and 2 bases, with 10 bases remaining between them. Germline lookup yields CDR1 LNHNV and CDR2 YYDKDF (reference sequence). This CDR3 comprises 14 residues. The CDR3 here is CATSSRGGQETQYF. The CDR3 DNA reads as TGTGCCACCAGCAGCAGGGGCGGACAAGAGACCCAGTACTTC.

The V gene is TRBV3-1 (or the pseudogene TRBV3-2), the J gene TRBJ2-1; 10 nucleotides agree with TRBD2. This CDR3 has 15 amino acids. The V and J ends lost 4 bases and 10 bases, in that order; junction bases with no gene match: 10. The germline V gene encodes CDR1 LGHDT and CDR2 YNNKEL (reference sequence). The CDR3 nucleotides read TGTGCCAGCAGCCCCCCGGAGCGGGAGGGCCGCGAGCAGTTCTTC. It encodes CASSPPEREGREQFF.

The chain employs TRBV7-2 and TRBJ2-1; maybe TRBD2 (5 bases). V lost 5 bases and J 0 bases, leaving 11 bases between the germline ends. This CDR3 is 15 amino acids long. CDR1 SGHTA and CDR2 FQGNSA come from the germline V gene. The CDR3 loop is CASSMDGSSYNEQFF. The CDR3 DNA follows: TGTGCCAGCAGCATGGATGGGAGCTCCTACAATGAGCAGTTCTTC.

This rearrangement joins TRBV5-6 to TRBJ1-1, with 7 bases matching TRBD1. The CDR3 sequence is 16 residues long. Unmatched junction bases numbered 8, after V lost 3 bases and J lost 0 bases. Germline CDR1 SGHDT, CDR2 YYEEEE. CDR3 region: CASSSLGQKLNTEAFF. CDR3 in DNA: TGTGCCAGCAGCTCACTGGGACAGAAGTTGAACACTGAAGCTTTCTTT.

The J gene is TRBJ1-1, the V gene TRBV19; no reliable D call. The V and J ends lost 4 bases and 4 bases respectively, with 16 bases between them. From germline, CDR1 is LNHDA and CDR2 SQIVND (reference sequence). The CDR3 sequence is 15 residues long. CDR3 amino acids: CASSRGGKAGTEAFF. CDR3 in DNA: TGTGCCAGTAGTAGGGGTGGCAAAGCGGGCACTGAAGCTTTCTTT.

The chain recombines TRBV5-1 with TRBJ1-2; 7 bases map to TRBD1. Trimming cost V 4 bases and J 6 bases; bases outside gene matches: 3. The germline V gene has CDR1 SGHRS and CDR2 YFSETQ. The CDR3 has 12 residues. For the CDR3, the DNA is TGCGCCAGCAGCCCACAGGGGAATGGCTACACCTTC. This encodes CASSPQGNGYTF.